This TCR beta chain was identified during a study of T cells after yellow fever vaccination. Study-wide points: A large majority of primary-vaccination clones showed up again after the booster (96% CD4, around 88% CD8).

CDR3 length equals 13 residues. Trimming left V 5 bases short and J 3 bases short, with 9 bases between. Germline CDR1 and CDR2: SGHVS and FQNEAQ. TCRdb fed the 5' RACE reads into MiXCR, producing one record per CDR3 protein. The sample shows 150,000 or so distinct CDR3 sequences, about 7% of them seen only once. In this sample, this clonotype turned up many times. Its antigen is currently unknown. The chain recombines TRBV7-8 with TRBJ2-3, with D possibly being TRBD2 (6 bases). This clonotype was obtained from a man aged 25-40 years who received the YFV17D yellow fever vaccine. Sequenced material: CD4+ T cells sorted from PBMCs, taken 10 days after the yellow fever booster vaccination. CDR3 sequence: CASSRRETDTQYF. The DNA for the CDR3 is TGTGCCAGCAGCCGCCGGGAGACAGATACGCAGTATTTT. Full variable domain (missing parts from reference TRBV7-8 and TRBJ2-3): GAGVSQSPRYKVAKRGQDVALRCDPISGHVSLFWYQQALGQGPEFLTYFQNEAQLDKSGLPSDRFFAERPEGSVSTLKIQRTQQEDSAVYLCASSRRETDTQYFGPGTRLTVL.